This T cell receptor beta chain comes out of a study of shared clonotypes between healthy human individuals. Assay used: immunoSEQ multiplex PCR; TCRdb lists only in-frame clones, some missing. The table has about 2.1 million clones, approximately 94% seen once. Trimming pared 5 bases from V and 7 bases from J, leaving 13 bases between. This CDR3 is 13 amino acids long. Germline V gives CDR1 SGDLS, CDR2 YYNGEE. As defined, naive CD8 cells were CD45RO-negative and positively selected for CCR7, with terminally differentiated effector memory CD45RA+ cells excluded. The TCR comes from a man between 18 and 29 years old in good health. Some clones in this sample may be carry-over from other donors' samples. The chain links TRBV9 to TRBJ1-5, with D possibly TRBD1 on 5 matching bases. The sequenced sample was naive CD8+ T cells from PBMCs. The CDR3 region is CASSAQGGQPQHF. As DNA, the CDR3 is TGTGCCAGCAGTGCTCAGGGCGGACAGCCCCAGCATTTT.